Listed below are T cell receptor beta chains from one sample, sequenced in a study of Ad26.COV2.S vaccination and SARS-CoV-2 variants. TCRdb's copy holds only in-frame clones and misses some; the assay was immunoSEQ multiplex PCR. This sample has under 600,000 clones, with roughly nine tenths found just once. The specimen was peripheral blood, collected in a trial of Ad26.COV2.S vaccine versus placebo. Receptors originate from a person between 18 and 60 years old who received the Ad26.COV2.S COVID-19 vaccine or a placebo. Each CDR3 is given with its conserved first and last residue.

v_call	j_call	cdr3_aa
TRBV19	TRBJ1-2	CASSTTDTLLLGYTF
TRBV19	TRBJ2-1	CASSQSGVNEQFF
TRBV5-1	TRBJ2-7	CASGFLGGASYEQYF
TRBV10-2	TRBJ2-1	CAGKPPGSNEQFF
TRBV11-2	TRBJ2-7	CASSRPGQGSYEQYF
TRBV7-9	TRBJ1-1	CASSQDRGMNTEAFF
TRBV19	TRBJ2-5	CASSIVGGLMAWETQYF
TRBV6-5	TRBJ2-7	CASSYRPRYEQYF
TRBV5-1	TRBJ2-3	CASTPGLAGVFDTQYF
TRBV9	TRBJ2-1	CASSPQRVGYNEQFF
TRBV7-9	TRBJ2-5	CASSRQGETQYF
TRBV30	TRBJ2-7	CAWKFHRSSYEQYF
TRBV4-1	TRBJ2-7	CASSQDLAGGREQYF
TRBV7-3	TRBJ2-3	CASSPGGLSTDTQYF
TRBV7-2	TRBJ2-7	CASSPSAGQNYEQYF
TRBV5-5	TRBJ1-5	CASSPAGQGSDQPQHF
TRBV2	TRBJ2-2	CASSELTGSFDGELFF
TRBV27	TRBJ2-1	CASRPSGTGSNEQFF
TRBV7-3	TRBJ2-2	CASSSKGQGSGELFF
TRBV1	TRBJ2-3	CTSSRLLAGGLSTDTQYF
TRBV20-1	TRBJ1-1	CSASLSPPAEAFF
TRBV9	TRBJ1-2	CASSVGTDYGYTF
TRBV7-8	TRBJ2-2	CASSFPASNTGELFF